These 21 T cell receptor beta chains were sequenced from one sample in a study of CD8 T cells in Susac syndrome. Random hexamers were used to reverse transcribe 0.5 to 1 ug of RNA. TCRdb redid the calling of the immunoSEQ multiplex PCR reads with MiXCR, one entry per CDR3 protein. There are about 180,000 distinct CDR3 sequences in the sample; roughly 94% occur only once, and 0.099% lies in the top ten. Sequencing was carried out using CD4+ T cells from PBMCs. These TCRs come from a human donor with Susac syndrome.

The rearrangement uses TRBV3-1 and TRBJ1-1; D gene uncertain. The CDR3 extends over 11 amino acids. The V end lost 0 bases, the J end lost 11 bases, and 7 bases lay between the germline ends. CDR1 LGHDT and CDR2 YNNKEL come from the germline V gene (reference sequence). CDR3: CASSQELRAFF. The CDR3 region has the DNA TGTGCCAGCAGCCAAGAGCTACGGGCTTTCTTT. Complete variable domain (other parts from reference TRBV3-1 and TRBJ1-1): DTAVSQTPKYLVTQMGNDKSIKCEQNLGHDTMYWYKQDSKKFLKIMFSYNNKELIINETVPNRFSPKSPDKAHLNLHINSLELGDSAVYFCASSQELRAFFGQGTRLTVV.

The rearrangement uses TRBV12-3 or TRBV12-4 and TRBJ2-1; 8 positions agree with TRBD1. The V and J ends lost 6 bases and 11 bases, in that order; junction bases with no gene match: 18. This CDR3 is built from 16 residues. The CDR3 is CASRLPTRDRLRQQFF. The CDR3 coding sequence is TGTGCCAGCAGACTCCCAACCCGGGACAGGTTAAGGCAGCAGTTCTTC.

J is TRBJ2-5 and V is TRBV30; 11 nucleotides align to TRBD1. With 8 bases clipped from V and 5 bases from J, the junction kept 7 bases outside the gene matches. Per the germline V gene, CDR1 is GTSNPN and CDR2 is SVGIG (reference sequence). The CDR3 has 13 amino acids. For the CDR3, the DNA is TGTGCCGGCCGGGACAGGGGGATCGAGACCCAGTACTTC. This sequence encodes CAGRDRGIETQYF.

The chain links TRBV14 to TRBJ2-5; no clear D gene. This CDR3 has 13 residues. Trimming shortened V by 5 bases and J by 3 bases, and 10 bases separated the two germline ends. Germline lookup yields CDR1 SGHDN and CDR2 FVKESK. The CDR3 here is CASSDHIKETQYF. CDR3 nucleotide sequence: TGTGCCAGCAGCGACCATATTAAAGAGACCCAGTACTTC. The variable domain in full, with the rest retrieved from reference TRBV14 and TRBJ2-5, is EAGVTQFPSHSVIEKGQTVTLRCDPISGHDNLYWYRRVMGKEIKFLLHFVKESKQDESGMPNNRFLAERTGGTYSTLKVQPAELEDSGVYFCASSDHIKETQYFGPGTRLLVL.

This chain uses TRBV12-3 or TRBV12-4 with TRBJ2-1; D not resolved. The ends were cut back, 1 base at V and 5 bases at J, with 3 bases in the middle. The CDR3 contains 12 residues. The CDR3 nucleotides are TGTGCCAGCAGTTTAGACCACAATGAGCAGTTCTTC. Translated, it gives CASSLDHNEQFF.

The table lists this clonotype with a count of one. The chain uses TRBV29-1 and TRBJ2-5; the match to TRBD1 covers 12 bases. V was clipped by 7 bases and J by 1 base; unmatched bases: 4. CDR1 is SQVTM and CDR2 is ANQGSEA in the germline V gene. This CDR3 is built from 14 residues. In DNA form, the CDR3 reads TGCAGCGAGAGGGACAGGGGGCTCCAAGAGACCCAGTACTTC. This codes for CSERDRGLQETQYF.

V is TRBV5-4 and J is TRBJ1-1; D remains ambiguous. Germline CDR1 SGHNT, CDR2 YYREEE (reference sequence). The CDR3 consists of 14 residues. V lost 2 bases to trimming and J lost 3 bases, with 11 bases between them. The CDR3 is CASSFEGRYTEAFF. CDR3 sequence (DNA): TGTGCCAGCAGCTTTGAAGGCAGGTACACTGAAGCTTTCTTT. Variable domain in full (rest from reference TRBV5-4 and TRBJ1-1): ETGVTQSPTHLIKTRGQQVTLRCSSQSGHNTVSWYQQALGQGPQFIFQYYREEENGRGNFPPRFSGLQFPNYSSELNVNALELDDSALYLCASSFEGRYTEAFFGQGTRLTVV.

The chain links TRBV4-1 to TRBJ2-7; D tentatively reads TRBD1 or TRBD2 (5 bases each). Germline-derived CDR1 and CDR2 are MGHRA and YSYEKL. The CDR3 runs to 13 residues. The V end lost 4 bases, the J end lost 7 bases, and 14 bases lay between the germline ends. CDR3 protein: CASSPRGTGEQYF. CDR3 nucleotides: TGCGCCAGCAGCCCTCGTGGGACGGGTGAGCAGTACTTC.

V and J are TRBV20-1 and TRBJ2-1; 9 bases align to TRBD2. Per the germline V gene, CDR1 is DFQATT and CDR2 is SNEGSKA (reference sequence). The V and J ends lost 1 base and 6 bases, in that order; junction bases with no gene match: 7. This CDR3 region has 15 residues. The CDR3 loop reads CSARAASGRINEQFF. DNA of the CDR3: TGCAGTGCTAGAGCGGCCAGCGGGAGGATCAATGAGCAGTTCTTC.

This sequence joins TRBV6-6 and TRBJ2-7; 9 bases agree with TRBD1. The CDR3 is 15 amino acids. Trimming cost V 6 bases and J 2 bases; bases outside gene matches: 8. Germline V gives CDR1 MNHNY, CDR2 SVGAGI (reference sequence). The CDR3 nucleotides read TGTGCCAGCAGGCAGGGACAGGGAGATACCTACGAGCAGTACTTC. Translation: CASRQGQGDTYEQYF.

The chain joins TRBV30 to TRBJ2-7, with 9 bases matching TRBD1. Losses at the gene ends were 1 base for V and 3 bases for J; bases not matched to a gene: 4. The V gene's germline CDR1 is GTSNPN and CDR2 SVGIG (reference sequence). The CDR3 sequence is 14 residues long. The CDR3 sequence: CAWSGSDRGYEQYF. CDR3 DNA: TGTGCCTGGAGTGGATCGGACAGGGGCTACGAGCAGTACTTC.

The rearrangement links TRBV20-1 to TRBJ1-6; 7 bases map to TRBD1. Germline values: CDR1 DFQATT, CDR2 SNEGSKA (reference sequence). J gave up 8 bases and V 6 bases, and 10 bases lay outside the gene matches. CDR3 length: 14 amino acids. The CDR3 here is CSAPRQGGDSPLHF. Here the CDR3 DNA reads TGCAGTGCACCTAGACAGGGAGGGGATTCACCCCTCCACTTT.

J is TRBJ1-6 and V is TRBV5-1; D gene ambiguous. The CDR3 contains 16 residues. The germline V gene encodes CDR1 SGHRS and CDR2 YFSETQ. Trimming removed 10 bases from V and 0 bases from J, with 17 bases in between. The CDR3 reads CASASDRSSYNSPLHF. Here the CDR3 DNA reads TGCGCCTCGGCGTCGGACCGGAGCTCCTATAATTCACCCCTCCACTTT.

This clonotype came up a few times. The J gene is TRBJ2-5, the V gene TRBV12-3 or TRBV12-4; D possibly corresponds to TRBD1 (6 bases). V lost 5 bases, J lost 2 bases, and 9 bases lay in between. CDR3 length: 13 residues. CDR3 protein: CASSEGGQETQYF. As DNA, the CDR3 is TGTGCCAGCAGTGAAGGGGGTCAAGAGACCCAGTACTTC.

The chain links TRBV2 to TRBJ1-6, with TRBD1 matching over 7 bases. The trim removed 4 bases at V and 6 bases at J, leaving 9 bases unmatched. This CDR3 is 16 amino acids long. CDR1 and CDR2 (germline): SNHLY, FYNNEI. CDR3 nucleotides: TGTGCCAGCAGTGCAATGGGGGGACAGACTAATTCACCCCTCCACTTT. Translating it yields CASSAMGGQTNSPLHF. The full variable domain, rest sourced from reference TRBV2 and TRBJ1-6, is EPEVTQTPSHQVTQMGQEVILRCVPISNHLYFYWYRQILGQKVEFLVSFYNNEISEKSEIFDDQFSVERPDGSNFTLKIRSTKLEDSAMYFCASSAMGGQTNSPLHFGNGTRLTVT.

V gene TRBV3-1 combines with J gene TRBJ1-1; the D gene is possibly TRBD1 (6 bases). V lost 1 base and J lost 4, with 13 bases in between. The CDR3 loop spans 15 amino acids. CDR1 is LGHDT and CDR2 is YNNKEL in the germline V gene (reference sequence). This CDR3 reads CASSQVGGHGTEAFF. The CDR3 DNA reads TGTGCCAGCAGCCAAGTGGGGGGCCATGGCACTGAAGCTTTCTTT.

The V gene is TRBV4-1, the J gene TRBJ2-3; either TRBD1 or TRBD2 may supply D (5 bases each). V shed 0 bases and J shed 0 bases, with 10 bases lying between them. CDR1 is MGHRA and CDR2 is YSYEKL in the germline V gene. The CDR3 totals 16 residues. The CDR3 sequence: CASSQEWDPSTDTQYF. The CDR3 DNA reads as TGCGCCAGCAGCCAAGAATGGGACCCGAGCACAGATACGCAGTATTTT.

The V and J genes are TRBV9 and TRBJ2-3; TRBD2 matches 13 bases. Per germline, CDR1 SGDLS and CDR2 YYNGEE. J lost 1 base, V lost 0 bases, and 5 bases had no gene match. There are 18 residues in the CDR3. CDR3 in DNA: TGTGCCAGCAGCGTAGCCCGACTAGCGGGGGGCCGCACAGATACGCAGTATTTT. Protein: CASSVARLAGGRTDTQYF.

The CDR3 DNA is TGTGCCAGCAGCTTGGAAGGGGGGTTCAGCAATGAGCAGTTCTTC. As protein: CASSLEGGFSNEQFF. The chain is built from TRBV5-4 and TRBJ2-1; the D gene could be TRBD1 or TRBD2 (6 bases each). The germline V gene has CDR1 SGHNT and CDR2 YYREEE (reference sequence). V lost 0 bases to trimming and J lost 6 bases, with 13 bases between them. CDR3 length: 15 amino acids.

The V gene is TRBV2, the J gene TRBJ2-2; TRBD1 matches 7 bases. Trimming took 7 bases from V and 4 from J; bases not matched to a gene: 12. The CDR3 contains 16 residues. Germline-derived CDR1 and CDR2 are SNHLY and FYNNEI. CDR3 DNA sequence: TGTGCCAGCACGGCGTACGGGACAGCCTTCACCGGGGAGCTGTTTTTT. Amino acids: CASTAYGTAFTGELFF. Looking up the rest from reference TRBV2 and TRBJ2-2 gives the full variable domain: EPEVTQTPSHQVTQMGQEVILRCVPISNHLYFYWYRQILGQKVEFLVSFYNNEISEKSEIFDDQFSVERPDGSNFTLKIRSTKLEDSAMYFCASTAYGTAFTGELFFGEGSRLTVL.

This clonotype appeared a single time. The J gene is TRBJ2-7, the V gene TRBV6-1; D gene unclear. CDR1 and CDR2 (germline): MNHNS, SASEGT. V was pared by 3 bases and J by 6 bases, with 24 bases between. The CDR3 is made up of 17 amino acids. The CDR3 loop reads CASSDDTQSPFFGEQYF. CDR3 coding DNA: TGTGCCAGCAGTGACGACACGCAGTCCCCTTTTTTTGGCGAGCAGTACTTC.